This TCR beta chain was retrieved from a study of OX40 agonist ivuxolimab in advanced cancers. Study overall: From roughly 20 to 79 years was the age range, with a mean of approximately 63 years, and approximately 80% were male. Broader study findings: Expanded clones belonging to CD8+ T cells outnumbered, on average, those of CD4+.

Only in-frame clones appear in the TCRdb table, and some are missing; sequencing was by immunoSEQ multiplex PCR. The data show tens of thousands of clones, more than 60% seen once. With regard to this clone: The antigen is unknown.

The CDR3 runs 19 residues. From germline, CDR1 is SGHAT and CDR2 FQNNGV. V dropped 4 bases and J dropped 2; count of bases not matched to a gene: 9. The genes are TRBV11-2 and TRBJ2-3; 16 bases align to TRBD2. The source material was CD4+ or CD8+ T cells sorted from blood, sampled in a trial of the OX40 agonist ivuxolimab. The sequence derives from an adult with an advanced solid tumor such as melanoma, head and neck, liver or kidney cancer. The CDR3 DNA reads TGTGCCAGCAGCTCCGGAGGGACTAGCGGGAGGGGGGTCACAGATACGCAGTATTTT. Protein sequence: CASSSGGTSGRGVTDTQYF.